The present T cell receptor (beta chain) was sequenced within a study of cytomegalovirus exposure and HLA in healthy donors. PCR employed 60 Vbeta and 13 Jbeta primers. Here immunoSEQ multiplex PCR was the method, and the copy in TCRdb shows in-frame clones only, minus some. Among 150,000 to 200,000 clones, roughly 85% were seen once, and the ten largest hold about 2%. Study-level points and caveats: Previously analyzed data showed that most TCR beta V segments were productive at a frequency of about 87% or about 30%.

For this clone: The target antigen is unknown.

Trimming removed 4 bases from V and 7 bases from J, with 14 bases in between. The CDR3 consists of 14 residues. From germline, CDR1 is MGHRA and CDR2 YSYEKL. This chain links TRBV4-1 with TRBJ1-5, with TRBD1 as a possible D gene (5 bases). Input material: PBMCs. This sequence originates from a man aged 18 to 35 in good health and CMV-seropositive. The CDR3 region is CASSREGVLQPQHF. The CDR3 nucleotides read TGCGCCAGCAGCCGGGAAGGGGTTTTGCAGCCCCAGCATTTT.